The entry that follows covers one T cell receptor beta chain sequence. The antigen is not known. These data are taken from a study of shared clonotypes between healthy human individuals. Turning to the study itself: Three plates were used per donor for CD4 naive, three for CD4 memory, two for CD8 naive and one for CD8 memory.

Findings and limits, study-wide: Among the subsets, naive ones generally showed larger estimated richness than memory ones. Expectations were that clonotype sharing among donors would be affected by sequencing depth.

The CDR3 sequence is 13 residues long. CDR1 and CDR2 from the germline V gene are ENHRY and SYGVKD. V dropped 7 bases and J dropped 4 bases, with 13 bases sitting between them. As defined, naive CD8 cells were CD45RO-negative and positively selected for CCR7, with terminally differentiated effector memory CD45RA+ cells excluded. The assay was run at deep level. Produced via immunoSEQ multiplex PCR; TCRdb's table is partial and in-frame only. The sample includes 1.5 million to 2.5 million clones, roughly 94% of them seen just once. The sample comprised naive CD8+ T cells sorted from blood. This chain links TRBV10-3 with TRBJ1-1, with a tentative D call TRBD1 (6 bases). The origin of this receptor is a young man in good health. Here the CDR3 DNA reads TGTGCCATCATCCCACAGGGCGCCACTGAAGCTTTCTTT. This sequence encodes CAIIPQGATEAFF.